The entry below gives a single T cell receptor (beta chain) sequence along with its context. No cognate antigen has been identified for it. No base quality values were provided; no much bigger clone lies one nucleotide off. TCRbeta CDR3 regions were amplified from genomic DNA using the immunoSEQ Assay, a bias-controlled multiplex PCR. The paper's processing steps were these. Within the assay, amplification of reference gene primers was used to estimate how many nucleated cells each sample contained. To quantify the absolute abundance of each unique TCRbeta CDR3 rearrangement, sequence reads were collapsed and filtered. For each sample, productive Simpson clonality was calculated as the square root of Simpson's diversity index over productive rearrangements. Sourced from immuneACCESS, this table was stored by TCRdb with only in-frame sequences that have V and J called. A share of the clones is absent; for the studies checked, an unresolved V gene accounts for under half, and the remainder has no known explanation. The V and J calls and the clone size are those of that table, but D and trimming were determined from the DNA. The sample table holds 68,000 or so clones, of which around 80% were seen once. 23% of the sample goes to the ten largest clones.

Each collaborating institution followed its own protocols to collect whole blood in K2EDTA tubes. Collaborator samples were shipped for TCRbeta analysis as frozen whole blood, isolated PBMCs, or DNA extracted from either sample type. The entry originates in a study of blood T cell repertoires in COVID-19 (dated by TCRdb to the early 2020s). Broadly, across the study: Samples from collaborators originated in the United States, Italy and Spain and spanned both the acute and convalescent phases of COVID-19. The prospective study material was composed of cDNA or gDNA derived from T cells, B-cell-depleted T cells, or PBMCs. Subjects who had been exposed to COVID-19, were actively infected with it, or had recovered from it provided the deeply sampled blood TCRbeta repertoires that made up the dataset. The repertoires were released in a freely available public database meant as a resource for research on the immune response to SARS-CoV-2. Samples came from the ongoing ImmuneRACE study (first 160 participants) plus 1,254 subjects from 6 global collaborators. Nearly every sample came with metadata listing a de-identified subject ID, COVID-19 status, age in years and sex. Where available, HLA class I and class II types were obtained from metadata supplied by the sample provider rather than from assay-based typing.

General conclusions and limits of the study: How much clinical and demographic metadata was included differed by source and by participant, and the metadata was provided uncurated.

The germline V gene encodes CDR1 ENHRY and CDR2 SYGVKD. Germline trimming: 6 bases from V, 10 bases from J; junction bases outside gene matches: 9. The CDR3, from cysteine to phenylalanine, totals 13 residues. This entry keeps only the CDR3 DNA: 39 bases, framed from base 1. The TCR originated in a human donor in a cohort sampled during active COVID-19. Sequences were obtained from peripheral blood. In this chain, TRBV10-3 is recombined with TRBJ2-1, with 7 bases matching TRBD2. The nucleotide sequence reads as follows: TGTGCCATCAGCAGCGGGACCCTCGGAGAGCAGTTCTTC. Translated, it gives CAISSGTLGEQFF.